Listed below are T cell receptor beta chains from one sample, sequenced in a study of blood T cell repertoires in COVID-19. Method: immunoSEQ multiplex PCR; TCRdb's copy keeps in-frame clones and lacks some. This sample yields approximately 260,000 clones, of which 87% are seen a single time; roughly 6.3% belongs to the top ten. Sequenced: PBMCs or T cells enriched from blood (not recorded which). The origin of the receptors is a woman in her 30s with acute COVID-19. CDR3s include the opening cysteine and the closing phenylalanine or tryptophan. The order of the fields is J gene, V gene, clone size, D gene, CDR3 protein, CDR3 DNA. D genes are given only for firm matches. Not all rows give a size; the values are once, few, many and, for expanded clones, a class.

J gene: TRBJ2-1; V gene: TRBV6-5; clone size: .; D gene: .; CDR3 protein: CASRGRTYNEQFF; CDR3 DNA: TGTGCCAGCAGGGGGCGGACCTACAATGAGCAGTTCTTC
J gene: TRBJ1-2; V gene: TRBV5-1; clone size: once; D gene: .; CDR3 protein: CASSLLGPTNYGYTF; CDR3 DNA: TGCGCCAGCAGCTTGCTGGGGCCCACTAACTATGGCTACACCTTC
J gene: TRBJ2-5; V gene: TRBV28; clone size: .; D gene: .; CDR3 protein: CASSASSQGQETQYF; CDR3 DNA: TGTGCCAGCAGTGCATCGTCACAGGGACAAGAGACCCAGTACTTC
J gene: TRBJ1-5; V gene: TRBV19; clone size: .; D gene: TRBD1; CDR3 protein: CASSKGALNSNQPQHF; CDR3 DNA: TGTGCCAGTAGTAAGGGGGCCCTCAATAGCAATCAGCCCCAGCATTTT
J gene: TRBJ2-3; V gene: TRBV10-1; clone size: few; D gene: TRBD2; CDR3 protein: CASSELAGGLTDTQYF; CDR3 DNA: TGCGCCAGCAGTGAGCTAGCGGGGGGGCTCACAGATACGCAGTATTTT
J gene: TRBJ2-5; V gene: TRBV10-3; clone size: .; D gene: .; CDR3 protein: CAISESETGEETQYF; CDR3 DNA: TGTGCCATCAGTGAGTCGGAGACAGGAGAAGAGACCCAGTACTTC
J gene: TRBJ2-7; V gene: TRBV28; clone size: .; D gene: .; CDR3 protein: CASSPGTPENYEQYF; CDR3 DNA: TGTGCCAGCAGCCCCGGGACTCCGGAAAACTACGAGCAGTACTTC
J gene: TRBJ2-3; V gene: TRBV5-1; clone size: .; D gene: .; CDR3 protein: CASSLNGDTQYF; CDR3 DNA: TGCGCCAGCAGCTTGAACGGAGATACGCAGTATTTT
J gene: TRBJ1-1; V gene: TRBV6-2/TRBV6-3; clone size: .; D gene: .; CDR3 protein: CASSQGHLNTEAFF; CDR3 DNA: TGTGCCAGCAGTCAGGGACATCTGAACACTGAAGCTTTCTTT
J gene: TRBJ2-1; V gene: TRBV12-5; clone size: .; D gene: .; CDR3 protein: CASAHRGSYNEQFF; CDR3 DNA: TGTGCTAGTGCACACCGGGGTTCCTACAATGAGCAGTTCTTC
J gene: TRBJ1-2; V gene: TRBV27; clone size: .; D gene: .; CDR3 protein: CASSFYRPAGRLVYTF; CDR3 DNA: TGTGCCAGCAGTTTCTATCGTCCGGCAGGTCGGTTGGTGTACACCTTC
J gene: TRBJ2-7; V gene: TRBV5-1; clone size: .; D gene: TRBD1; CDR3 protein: CASSLGQGDLEQYF; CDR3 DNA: TGCGCCAGCAGCTTGGGCCAGGGGGATCTCGAGCAGTACTTC
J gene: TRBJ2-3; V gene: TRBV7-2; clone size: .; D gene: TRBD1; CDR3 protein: CASSLGTGGRADTQYF; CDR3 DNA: TGTGCCAGCAGCTTAGGGACAGGGGGACGGGCAGATACGCAGTATTTT
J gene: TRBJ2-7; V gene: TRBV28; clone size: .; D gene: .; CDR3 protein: CASRTTEPYEQYF; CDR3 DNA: TGTGCCAGCAGGACGACAGAACCCTACGAGCAGTACTTC
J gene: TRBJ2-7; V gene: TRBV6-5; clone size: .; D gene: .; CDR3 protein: CASSYGGEQYF; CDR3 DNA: TGTGCCAGCAGTTACGGAGGCGAGCAGTACTTC
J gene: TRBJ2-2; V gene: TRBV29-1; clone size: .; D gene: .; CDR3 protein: CSVEGPLGAGELFF; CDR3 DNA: TGCAGCGTAGAAGGACCTCTCGGGGCCGGGGAGCTGTTTTTT
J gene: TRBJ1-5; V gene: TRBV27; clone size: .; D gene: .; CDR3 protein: CASIERNNQPQHF; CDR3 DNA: TGTGCCAGCATTGAGAGAAACAATCAGCCCCAGCATTTT
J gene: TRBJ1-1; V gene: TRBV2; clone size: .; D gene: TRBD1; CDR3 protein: CASSRDRDTEAFF; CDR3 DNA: TGTGCCAGCAGCCGGGACAGGGACACTGAAGCTTTCTTT
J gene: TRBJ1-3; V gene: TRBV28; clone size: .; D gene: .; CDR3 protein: CASSSPGSSGNTIYF; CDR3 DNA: TGTGCCAGCAGTTCGCCAGGTAGCTCTGGAAACACCATATATTTT